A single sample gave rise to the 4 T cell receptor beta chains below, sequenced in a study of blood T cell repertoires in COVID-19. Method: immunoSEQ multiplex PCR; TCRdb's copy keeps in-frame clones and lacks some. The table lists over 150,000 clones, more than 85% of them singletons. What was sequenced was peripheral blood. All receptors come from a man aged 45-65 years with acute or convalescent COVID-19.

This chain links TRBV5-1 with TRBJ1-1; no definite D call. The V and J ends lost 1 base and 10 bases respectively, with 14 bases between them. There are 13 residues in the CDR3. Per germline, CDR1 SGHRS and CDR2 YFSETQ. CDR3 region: CASSLRFPEAAFF. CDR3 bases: TGCGCCAGCAGCTTGCGTTTCCCAGAGGCAGCTTTCTTT.

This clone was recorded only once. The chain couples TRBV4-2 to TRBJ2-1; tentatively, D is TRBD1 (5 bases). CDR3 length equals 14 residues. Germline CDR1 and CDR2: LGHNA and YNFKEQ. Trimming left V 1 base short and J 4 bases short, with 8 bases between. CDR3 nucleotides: TGTGCCAGCAGCCAAGGCGACAGTTACAATGAGCAGTTCTTC. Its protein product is CASSQGDSYNEQFF.

As DNA, the CDR3 is TGTGCCAGCAGCCAAGAGGGCTACGACTCTGGAAACACCATATATTTT. The encoded protein is CASSQEGYDSGNTIYF. The chain couples TRBV4-2 to TRBJ1-3, with unresolved D. V was trimmed by 0 bases and J by 0 bases, leaving 9 bases between them. Per germline, CDR1 LGHNA and CDR2 YNFKEQ. The CDR3 consists of 16 residues.

The CDR3 nucleotides read TGTGCCAGTAGTGCTCGACTAGCGGGGTCAGATACGCAGTATTTT. This gives the protein CASSARLAGSDTQYF. The chain is built from TRBV19 and TRBJ2-3; 11 bases align to TRBD2. There are 15 residues in the CDR3. In germline, CDR1 is LNHDA, CDR2 SQIVND (reference sequence). Trimming cost V 5 bases and J 4 bases; bases outside gene matches: 5.